This T cell receptor (beta chain) was documented in a study of cytomegalovirus exposure and HLA in healthy donors. Findings and limits, study-wide: Prior analysis indicated that the majority of TCR beta V segments exhibited productivity approximately 87% or approximately 30% of the time.

The CDR3 totals 15 residues. V was pared by 4 bases and J by 8 bases, with 8 bases of the junction left unmatched. In germline, CDR1 is SEHNR, CDR2 FQNEAQ (reference sequence). Primers: 60 Vbeta forward and 13 Jbeta reverse. The assay was immunoSEQ multiplex PCR, and TCRdb's table has in-frame clones only and misses some. The table lists roughly 98,000 clones, around 72% of them singletons, with 9.5% to 13% in the top ten. Details on this clone: As yet, its antigen is unknown.

The TCR comes from a man between 18 and 29 years old in good health and CMV-seropositive. The chain links TRBV7-9 to TRBJ1-4; 9 bases are shared with TRBD1. The material sequenced was PBMCs. CDR3 DNA: TGTGCCAGCAGCTACACAGGGGGCCGGGGGGAAAAACTGTTTTTT. Amino acid sequence: CASSYTGGRGEKLFF.